This T cell receptor beta chain was recovered during a study of blood T cell repertoires in COVID-19. As for the study in general: Collection of acute and convalescent COVID-19 samples took place in the United States, Italy and Spain. From T cells, B-cell-depleted T cells, or PBMCs came the material, which was cDNA or gDNA.

V was shortened by 7 bases and J by 4 bases, with 13 bases between the two germline ends. The CDR3 extends over 13 amino acids. The V gene's germline CDR1 is LNHDA and CDR2 SQIVND (reference sequence). TCRdb's copy holds only in-frame clones and misses some; the assay was immunoSEQ multiplex PCR. The sample has 400,000 to 450,000 clones; about 91% are singletons. This chain links TRBV19 with TRBJ1-2, with a possible D match to TRBD1 (5 bases). This clonotype was sampled from a woman between 45 and 65 years old with COVID-19, enrolled during active disease. Sequenced input: peripheral blood. The DNA of the CDR3 is TGTGCCAGTACCCCGCAGGGACTCTATGGCTACACCTTC. Translated, it gives CASTPQGLYGYTF.